This TCR beta chain was documented in a study of blood T cell repertoires in COVID-19. Study overall: Samples of COVID-19 (acute and convalescent) were obtained from the United States, Italy and Spain.

The authors' processing: Amplified reference gene primers provided the basis for estimating nucleated cell counts. Method: immunoSEQ multiplex PCR; TCRdb's copy keeps in-frame clones and lacks some. V, J and clone size derive from that table, while D and trimming were established from the DNA sequence. The sample yields around 99,000 clones, 83% seen once. Trimming removed 1 base from V and 0 bases from J; junction bases left unmatched: 2. Germline CDR1 and CDR2: GTSNPN and SVGIG (reference sequence). CDR3 length: 14 amino acids. The V gene is TRBV30, the J gene TRBJ2-5, with 7 bases lining up with TRBD2. The specimen was peripheral blood. The source is a woman aged 60-75 years with acute or convalescent COVID-19. The CDR3 loop reads CAWSGGGYQETQYF. DNA for the CDR3: TGTGCCTGGAGTGGGGGGGGGTACCAAGAGACCCAGTACTTC.